This T cell receptor beta chain emerged from a study of blood T cell repertoires in COVID-19. About the research overall: The samples span acute and convalescent COVID-19 from the United States, Italy and Spain. T cells, B-cell-depleted T cells, or PBMCs supplied cDNA or gDNA.

How the authors handled the data: The assay estimated nucleated cells by amplifying reference gene primers. Some clones are missing from TCRdb's copy, which holds only in-frame ones; the method was immunoSEQ multiplex PCR. The DNA gave D and trimming, while V, J and clone size come from that table. Altogether approximately 350,000 clones are present, about 89% being singletons, with the ten largest covering around 1.3%. This CDR3 region has 16 residues. V shed 2 bases and J shed 1 base, with 12 bases lying between them. In germline, CDR1 is LNHDA, CDR2 SQIVND (reference sequence). This chain links TRBV19 with TRBJ2-4; D is possibly TRBD1 (5 bases). The sample was peripheral blood. The receptor comes from a man aged 40-49 years with acute or convalescent COVID-19. The CDR3 DNA follows: TGTGCCAGTAGTATAAGGGCAGGGTTGGCCAAAAACATTCAGTACTTC. It codes for CASSIRAGLAKNIQYF.